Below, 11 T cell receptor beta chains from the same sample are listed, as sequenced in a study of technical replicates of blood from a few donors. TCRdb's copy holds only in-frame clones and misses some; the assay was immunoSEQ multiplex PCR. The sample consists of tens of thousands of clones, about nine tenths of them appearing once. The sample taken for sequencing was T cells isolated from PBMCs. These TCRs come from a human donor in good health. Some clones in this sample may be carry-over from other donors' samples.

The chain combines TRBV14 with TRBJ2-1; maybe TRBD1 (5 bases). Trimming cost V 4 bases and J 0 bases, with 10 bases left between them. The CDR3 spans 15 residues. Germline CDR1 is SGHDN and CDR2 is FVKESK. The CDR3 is CASSLTASSYNEQFF. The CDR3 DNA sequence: TGTGCCAGCAGCCTGACAGCTAGCTCCTACAATGAGCAGTTCTTC.

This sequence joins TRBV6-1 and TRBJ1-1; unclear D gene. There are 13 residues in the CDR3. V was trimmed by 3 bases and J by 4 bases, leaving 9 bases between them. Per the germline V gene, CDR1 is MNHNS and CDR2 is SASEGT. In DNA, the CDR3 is TGTGCCAGCAGTGACGGTCCCGCCACTGAAGCTTTCTTT. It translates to CASSDGPATEAFF.

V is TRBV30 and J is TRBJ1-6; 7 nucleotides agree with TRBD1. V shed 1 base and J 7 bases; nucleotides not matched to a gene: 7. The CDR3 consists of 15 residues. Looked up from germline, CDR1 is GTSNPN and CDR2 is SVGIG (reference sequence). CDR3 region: CAWSDQTGRNSPLHF. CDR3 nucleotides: TGTGCCTGGAGTGACCAGACAGGGAGGAATTCACCCCTCCACTTT. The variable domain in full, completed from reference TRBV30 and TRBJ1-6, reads SQTIHQWPATLVQPVGSPLSLECTVEGTSNPNLYWYRQAAGRGLQLLFYSVGIGQISSEVPQNLSASRPQDRQFILSSKKLLLSDSGFYLCAWSDQTGRNSPLHFGNGTRLTVT.

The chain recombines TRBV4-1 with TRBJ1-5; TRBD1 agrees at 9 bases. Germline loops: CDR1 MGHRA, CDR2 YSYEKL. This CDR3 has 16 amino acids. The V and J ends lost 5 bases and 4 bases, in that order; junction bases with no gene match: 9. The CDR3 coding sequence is TGCGCCAGCAGCTCCGGACAGGGGCCTTCTAATCAGCCCCAGCATTTT. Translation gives CASSSGQGPSNQPQHF.

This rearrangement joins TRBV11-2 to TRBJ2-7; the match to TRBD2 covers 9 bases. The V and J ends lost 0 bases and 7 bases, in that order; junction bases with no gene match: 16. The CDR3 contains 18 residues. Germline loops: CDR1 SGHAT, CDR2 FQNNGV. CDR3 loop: CASSLDPFILAGGLEQYF. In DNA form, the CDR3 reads TGTGCCAGCAGCTTAGATCCCTTTATACTAGCGGGTGGTCTAGAGCAGTACTTC. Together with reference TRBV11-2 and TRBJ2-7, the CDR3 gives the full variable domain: EAGVAQSPRYKIIEKRQSVAFWCNPISGHATLYWYQQILGQGPKLLIQFQNNGVVDDSQLPKDRFSAERLKGVDSTLKIQPAKLEDSAVYLCASSLDPFILAGGLEQYFGPGTRLTVT.

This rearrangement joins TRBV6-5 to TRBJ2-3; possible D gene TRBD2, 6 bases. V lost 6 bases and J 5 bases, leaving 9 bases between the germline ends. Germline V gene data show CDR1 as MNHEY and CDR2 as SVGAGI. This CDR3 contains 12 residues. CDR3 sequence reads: CASSRGLDTQYF. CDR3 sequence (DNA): TGTGCCAGCAGCCGGGGACTAGATACGCAGTATTTT.

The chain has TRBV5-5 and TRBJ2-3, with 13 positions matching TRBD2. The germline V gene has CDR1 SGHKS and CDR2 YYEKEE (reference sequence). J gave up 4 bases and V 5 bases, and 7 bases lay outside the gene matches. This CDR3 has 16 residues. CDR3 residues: CASSRTSGSIADTQYF. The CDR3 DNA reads TGTGCCAGCAGTCGGACTAGCGGGAGTATCGCAGATACGCAGTATTTT.

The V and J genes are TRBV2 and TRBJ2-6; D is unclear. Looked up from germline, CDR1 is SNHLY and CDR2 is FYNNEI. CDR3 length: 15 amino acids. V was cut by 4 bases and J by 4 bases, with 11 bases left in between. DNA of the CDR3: TGTGCCAGCAGTGGCCCTAGAACCGGGGCCAACGTCCTGACTTTC. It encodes CASSGPRTGANVLTF.

The CDR3 spells CASSVEGSGNQPQHF. The CDR3 nucleotides are TGTGCCAGCAGCGTAGAAGGGAGTGGCAATCAGCCCCAGCATTTT. J is TRBJ1-5 and V is TRBV9; D is unresolved. V was shortened by 0 bases and J by 2 bases, with 9 bases between the two germline ends. Germline V gene sequence: CDR1 SGDLS, CDR2 YYNGEE. The CDR3 runs 15 residues.

The CDR3 DNA sequence: TGTGCCAGCAGGAAGGACACTCCCTTGTCGGGCTACACCTTC. Its protein is CASRKDTPLSGYTF. The chain recombines TRBV2 with TRBJ1-2; TRBD1 might be the D (5 bases). The CDR3 sequence is 14 residues long. V lost 6 bases, J lost 8 bases, and 19 bases lay in between. Germline V CDR1 and CDR2: SNHLY, FYNNEI. The full variable domain, its missing parts supplied by reference TRBV2 and TRBJ1-2, is EPEVTQTPSHQVTQMGQEVILRCVPISNHLYFYWYRQILGQKVEFLVSFYNNEISEKSEIFDDQFSVERPDGSNFTLKIRSTKLEDSAMYFCASRKDTPLSGYTFGSGTRLTVV.

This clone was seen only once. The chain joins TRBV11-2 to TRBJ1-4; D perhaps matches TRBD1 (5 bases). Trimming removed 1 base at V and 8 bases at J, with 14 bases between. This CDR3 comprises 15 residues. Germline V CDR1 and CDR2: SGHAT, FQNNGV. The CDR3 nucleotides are TGTGCCAGCAGCTTAGGTGGGGGGTTTGAGGAAAAACTGTTTTTT. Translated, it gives CASSLGGGFEEKLFF.